The clone carrying this T cell receptor (beta chain) showed up just a few times. A mixed TRB-A/B primer pool amplified rearranged TRB by multiplex touch-down PCR. One entry per CDR3 protein results from TCRdb running MiXCR on the multiplex PCR reads. The table has under 8,000 distinct CDR3 sequences, approximately 49% seen once. CDR1 MDHEN and CDR2 SYDVKM come from the germline V gene. The length of the CDR3 is 14 residues. Trimming left V 7 bases short and J 3 bases short, with 13 bases between. The entry originates in a study of T cell repertoires in aging, cancer and after chemotherapy. Across the whole study: The full dataset contained around 8.2 million TCR reads.

TCR beta rearrangements were amplified from peripheral blood genomic DNA. The specimen was blood. The chain joins TRBV28 to TRBJ2-1, with D unclear. The sequence derives from a human donor with a solid tumor. The CDR3 spells CASTPGEFYNEQFF. The CDR3 region has the DNA TGTGCCAGCACGCCAGGAGAGTTCTACAATGAGCAGTTCTTC.